Below, one T cell receptor (beta chain) is given with its context. The data were taken from a study of PD-1 blockade in mismatch repair-deficient tumors. Sequenced by immunoSEQ multiplex PCR; TCRdb stores in-frame clones only, minus some. Altogether over 100,000 clones are present, more than 60% being singletons, with the ten largest covering 4.5% to 5.5%. The V gene's germline CDR1 is LNHDA and CDR2 SQIVND (reference sequence). The CDR3 runs to 15 residues. The V segment lost 6 bases and the J segment 4 bases; nucleotides outside the gene matches: 5. V is TRBV19 and J is TRBJ2-7, with TRBD2 matching over 14 bases. Sequencing used peripheral blood, obtained more than 58 weeks after starting pembrolizumab. This TCR derives from an adult with mismatch repair-deficient cancer. CDR3 in DNA: TGTGCCAGTAGGGGACTAGCGGGAGATGGGTACGAGCAGTACTTC. Its protein product is CASRGLAGDGYEQYF.